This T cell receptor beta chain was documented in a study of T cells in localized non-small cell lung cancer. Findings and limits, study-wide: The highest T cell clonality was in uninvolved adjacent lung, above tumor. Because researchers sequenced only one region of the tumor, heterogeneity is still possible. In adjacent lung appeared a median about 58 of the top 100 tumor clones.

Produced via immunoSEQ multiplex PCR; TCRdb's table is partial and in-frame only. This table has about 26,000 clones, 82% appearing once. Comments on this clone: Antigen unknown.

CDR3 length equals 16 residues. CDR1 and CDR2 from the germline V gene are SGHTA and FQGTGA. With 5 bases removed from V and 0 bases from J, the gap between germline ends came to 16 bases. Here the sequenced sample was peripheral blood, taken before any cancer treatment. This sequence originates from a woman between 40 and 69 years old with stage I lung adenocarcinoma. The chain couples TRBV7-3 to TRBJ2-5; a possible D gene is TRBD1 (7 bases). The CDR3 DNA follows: TGTGCCAGCAGCCAGGGGGGCGGGGCCCACCAAGAGACCCAGTACTTC. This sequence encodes CASSQGGGAHQETQYF. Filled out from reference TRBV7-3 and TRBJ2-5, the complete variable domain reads GAGVSQTPSNKVTEKGKYVELRCDPISGHTALYWYRQSLGQGPEFLIYFQGTGAADDSGLPNDRFFAVRPEGSVSTLKIQRTERGDSAVYLCASSQGGGAHQETQYFGPGTRLLVL.